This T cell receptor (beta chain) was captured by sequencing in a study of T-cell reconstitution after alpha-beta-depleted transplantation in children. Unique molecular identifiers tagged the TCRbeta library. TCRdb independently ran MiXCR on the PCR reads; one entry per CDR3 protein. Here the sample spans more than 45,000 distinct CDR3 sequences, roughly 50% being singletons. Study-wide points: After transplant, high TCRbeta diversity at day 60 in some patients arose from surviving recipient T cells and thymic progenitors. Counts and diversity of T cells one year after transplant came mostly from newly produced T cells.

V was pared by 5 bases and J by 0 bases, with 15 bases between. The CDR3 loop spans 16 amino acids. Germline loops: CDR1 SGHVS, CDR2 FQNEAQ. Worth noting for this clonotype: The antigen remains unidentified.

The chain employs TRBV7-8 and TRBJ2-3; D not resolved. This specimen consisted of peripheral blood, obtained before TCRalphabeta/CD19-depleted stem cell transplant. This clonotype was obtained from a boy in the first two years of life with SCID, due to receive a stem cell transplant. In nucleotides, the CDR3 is TGTGCCAGCAGCCCGCGGATCTATTCTAGCACAGATACGCAGTATTTT. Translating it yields CASSPRIYSSTDTQYF.